These 25 T cell receptor beta chains originate from one sample sequenced in a study of blood T cells in healthy people across ages. Then a second PCR, running roughly 7 to 11 cycles, was carried out with a sample-barcoded 5' primer and a J-beta primer mix. MiXCR, run by TCRdb on the 5' RACE reads, gives a single entry per CDR3 protein. Of about 380,000 distinct CDR3 sequences detected, about 52% appear once; the ten largest clones hold roughly 51%. The specimen was blood. The receptors here all came from a man in his sixties in good health.

The chain uses TRBV13 and TRBJ2-3; 10 bases agree with TRBD2. This CDR3 has 17 amino acids. The germline CDR1 and CDR2 sequences are PRHDT and FYEKMQ (reference sequence). After removal of 1 base from V and 1 base from J, the junction contained 5 bases not matched to a gene. Written as DNA, the CDR3 is TGTGCCAGCAGCTTAGCCAGCGGGGGGGTCCGCACAGATACGCAGTATTTT. It translates to CASSLASGGVRTDTQYF.

Worth noting for this clonotype: A much larger clone differs from this one at a single base, so this may be a read error. The chain has TRBV20-1 and TRBJ2-4, with TRBD1 as a possible D gene (6 bases). Per the germline V gene, CDR1 is DFQATT and CDR2 is SNEGSKA (reference sequence). The CDR3 runs 13 residues. V lost 1 base to trimming and J lost 13 bases, with 17 bases between them. The CDR3 nucleotides read TGCAGTGCTAGAGTAGGGGGTATCTACGGGCAGTACTTC. It yields the protein CSARVGGIYGQYF.

Of note for this clonotype: The junction departs from germline at one end; a sequencing error may be responsible. This sequence joins TRBV7-9 and TRBJ2-5, with unresolved D. The CDR3 sequence is 12 residues long. Germline V gives CDR1 SEHNR, CDR2 FQNEAQ (reference sequence). The CDR3 nucleotides read TGTTCCAGCAGCTCGCCTCAAGAGACCCAGTACTTC. This codes for CSSSSPQETQYF.

This clonotype occurred a few times. A read error may be the cause here, since a much bigger clone is one base away. CDR3 in DNA: TGTGCCAGCAGCCCCCCCCCGGGTGAGCAGTACTTC. Amino acids: CASSPPPGEQYF. The rearrangement links TRBV7-2 to TRBJ2-7; D remains unclear. Between the trimmed V and J ends, which lost 5 bases and 7 bases, there was a span of 12 bases. The CDR3 runs 12 residues. Germline values: CDR1 SGHTA, CDR2 FQGNSA.

The chain carries TRBV18 and TRBJ2-7; 7 bases are shared with TRBD2. The length of the CDR3 is 12 residues. CDR1 is KGHSH, CDR2 LQKENI, per germline. The J segment lost 6 bases and the V segment lost 6 bases, leaving 5 bases of the junction unmatched. CDR3 sequence (DNA): TGTGCCAGCTCGGGTTCTAGCGGCGAGCAGTACTTC. Protein sequence: CASSGSSGEQYF.

This clonotype has at least ten counts. The gene calls are TRBV12-3 or TRBV12-4 and TRBJ2-6; the D gene is possibly TRBD2 (5 bases). The CDR3 consists of 16 residues. V gave up 5 bases and J gave up 0 bases, with 11 bases separating them. The CDR3 region has the DNA TGTGCCAGCAGTCCCCCCGGGATCTCTGGGGCCAACGTCCTGACTTTC. Its protein is CASSPPGISGANVLTF.

This chain joins TRBV20-1 and TRBJ2-7; TRBD1 might be the D (5 bases). Germline V CDR1 and CDR2: DFQATT, SNEGSKA (reference sequence). V gave up 3 bases and J gave up 0 bases, with 12 bases separating them. This CDR3 region has 14 residues. CDR3 amino acids: CSARSGHLSYEQYF. The CDR3 DNA follows: TGCAGTGCTAGGTCCGGACACCTCTCCTACGAGCAGTACTTC.

The DNA of the CDR3 is TGTGCCAGCAGCCAAGGGGTGGGAGCAGATACGCAGTATTTT. Translating gives CASSQGVGADTQYF. The chain links TRBV7-2 to TRBJ2-3, with D perhaps given as TRBD1 or TRBD2 (5 bases each). Trimming removed 5 bases from V and 4 bases from J, with 13 bases in between. The CDR3 has 14 residues. Germline V CDR1 and CDR2: SGHTA, FQGNSA.

The chain joins TRBV7-3 to TRBJ2-7, with D possibly TRBD1 on 6 matching bases. The CDR3 is made up of 15 amino acids. Germline V gives CDR1 SGHTA, CDR2 FQGTGA. V was pared by 2 bases and J by 2 bases, with 13 bases between. The CDR3 DNA reads as TGTGCCAGCAGCTTATATGGGACAAAGACCTACGAGCAGTACTTC. It codes for CASSLYGTKTYEQYF.

The chain joins TRBV20-1 to TRBJ2-1; 7 bases line up with TRBD2. V was clipped by 1 base and J by 6 bases; unmatched bases: 15. Germline values: CDR1 DFQATT, CDR2 SNEGSKA (reference sequence). The length of the CDR3 is 17 residues. Here the CDR3 reads CSARGLASGEFRNEQFF. In DNA, the CDR3 is TGCAGTGCTAGAGGGTTGGCTAGCGGCGAGTTCCGCAATGAGCAGTTCTTC.

This clonotype was found a few times. A much larger clone lies one base from this, so it may be a read error. The rearrangement uses TRBV7-6 and TRBJ2-5, with 9 bases that match TRBD2. The CDR3 length is 15 residues. The J segment lost 11 bases and the V segment lost 2 bases, leaving 12 bases of the junction unmatched. The germline V gene has CDR1 SGHVS and CDR2 FNYEAQ. CDR3 DNA sequence: TGTGCCAGCAGCTTATTCGCGGGGGGGCCAAGTGAGCAGTACTTC. It translates to CASSLFAGGPSEQYF.

Ten or more counts support this clonotype. This chain links TRBV15 with TRBJ2-7; TRBD1 matches 8 bases. V was clipped by 4 bases and J by 2 bases; unmatched bases: 13. The length of the CDR3 is 17 residues. Germline V gives CDR1 LNHNV, CDR2 YYDKDF (reference sequence). CDR3 sequence (DNA): TGTGCCACCAGCAACCCGGCGGGTCAGGGGGCCACCTACGAGCAGTACTTC. It encodes CATSNPAGQGATYEQYF.

This clonotype was picked up one time. This CDR3 is CASSRDIAQGYTF. CDR3 in DNA: TGTGCCAGCAGCAGGGACATCGCCCAGGGCTACACCTTC. The genes are TRBV14 and TRBJ1-2, with D perhaps matching TRBD1 (6 bases). The V gene lost 5 bases and the J gene lost 8 bases, with 15 bases spanning the gap. Germline assignment: CDR1 SGHDN and CDR2 FVKESK. The CDR3 contains 13 residues.

The V call is TRBV28, the J call TRBJ2-2; weak D call: TRBD1 (5 bases). This CDR3 comprises 17 residues. Germline CDR1 reads MDHEN; CDR2 reads SYDVKM. Trimming pared 6 bases from V and 2 bases from J, leaving 19 bases between. The DNA for the CDR3 is TGTGCCAGCAGAAACAGGAAAACAACACCAAACACCGGGGAGCTGTTTTTT. It encodes CASRNRKTTPNTGELFF.

Concerning this clonotype itself: It may be a read error: a sequence one base away is much more abundant. The chain joins TRBV5-1 to TRBJ2-1; either TRBD1 or TRBD2 may fit D (5 bases each). Germline V gives CDR1 SGHRS, CDR2 YFSETQ. The CDR3 has 14 residues. The CDR3 reads CASSFGATYSEQFF. For the CDR3, the DNA is TGCGCCAGCAGCTTCGGGGCTACCTACAGTGAGCAGTTCTTC.

This chain connects TRBV25-1 to TRBJ2-5, with 10 bases fitting TRBD2. Germline assignment: CDR1 MGHDK and CDR2 SYGVNS. The J segment lost 5 bases and the V segment lost 5 bases, leaving 14 bases of the junction unmatched. The CDR3 is made up of 17 amino acids. CDR3 in amino acids: CASSHPRSGRARETQYF. Written as DNA, the CDR3 is TGTGCCAGCAGTCATCCCCGGAGCGGGAGGGCCAGGGAGACCCAGTACTTC.

The chain uses TRBV3-1 and TRBJ1-2; perhaps TRBD1 as D (5 bases). CDR1 and CDR2 from the germline V gene are LGHDT and YNNKEL (reference sequence). The CDR3 is 13 amino acids. Trimming took 7 bases from V and 4 from J, leaving 13 bases between them. The CDR3 sequence is CASTRDGPYGYTF. CDR3 coding DNA: TGTGCCAGCACCCGGGACGGCCCCTATGGCTACACCTTC.

This clonotype was seen a few times. The chain joins TRBV4-1 to TRBJ1-2, with TRBD1 as a possible D gene (5 bases). Germline V gene data show CDR1 as MGHRA and CDR2 as YSYEKL. V was shortened by 1 base and J by 6 bases, with 18 bases between the two germline ends. The CDR3 sequence is 16 residues long. The CDR3 DNA reads as TGCGCCAGCAGCCAAGGCGTTCAGGGAGTAAAAAATGGCTACACCTTC. Translated, it gives CASSQGVQGVKNGYTF.

This clonotype has just a few counts. The chain links TRBV29-1 to TRBJ1-2; D is undetermined. Per germline, CDR1 SQVTM and CDR2 ANQGSEA. V was cut by 7 bases and J by 2 bases, with 8 bases left in between. CDR3 length: 11 residues. CDR3 amino acids: CSAAWNYGYTF. The CDR3 coding sequence is TGCAGCGCTGCATGGAACTATGGCTACACCTTC.

The chain couples TRBV7-2 to TRBJ2-3; 11 bases align to TRBD2. The V and J ends lost 5 bases and 6 bases, in that order; junction bases with no gene match: 10. The CDR3 spans 16 residues. Germline CDR1 SGHTA, CDR2 FQGNSA. The CDR3 sequence: CASSPQTSGIGDTQYF. CDR3 in DNA: TGTGCCAGCAGCCCGCAGACTAGCGGGATTGGTGATACGCAGTATTTT.

The chain is built from TRBV5-1 and TRBJ2-5, with TRBD2 matching over 9 bases. V shed 2 bases and J 2 bases; nucleotides not matched to a gene: 4. Per the germline V gene, CDR1 is SGHRS and CDR2 is YFSETQ. The CDR3 consists of 15 residues. The CDR3 bases are TGCGCCAGCAGCTTACAGCGGGGGGTTCAAGAGACCCAGTACTTC. This sequence encodes CASSLQRGVQETQYF.

This sequence joins TRBV13 and TRBJ2-3; D ambiguous. The germline V and J ends were trimmed by 2 bases and 3 bases, with 12 bases remaining between them. Germline assignment: CDR1 PRHDT and CDR2 FYEKMQ (reference sequence). The CDR3 consists of 15 residues. CDR3 nucleotide sequence: TGTGCCAGCAGCTTAACGGGCCATCAGACAGATACGCAGTATTTT. It specifies CASSLTGHQTDTQYF.

CDR3 protein: CSARNSGGPNEQFF. In nucleotides, the CDR3 is TGCAGTGCTAGAAATAGCGGGGGTCCTAATGAGCAGTTCTTC. The rearrangement joins TRBV20-1 to TRBJ2-1; 9 bases map to TRBD2. The CDR3 consists of 14 residues. Germline assignment: CDR1 DFQATT and CDR2 SNEGSKA (reference sequence). V was clipped by 2 bases and J by 7 bases; unmatched bases: 6.

The chain employs TRBV20-1 and TRBJ1-5; D call uncertain. The CDR3 covers 13 residues. V was cut by 0 bases and J by 0 bases, with 3 bases left in between. CDR1 is DFQATT, CDR2 SNEGSKA, per germline (reference sequence). The CDR3 DNA reads TGCAGTGCTAGAGATCATAGCAATCAGCCCCAGCATTTT. It is translated as CSARDHSNQPQHF.

This clonotype has a handful of counts. V and J are TRBV4-3 and TRBJ2-1, with D tentatively TRBD1 (8 bases). Trimming left V 4 bases short and J 6 bases short, with 16 bases between. Germline V CDR1 and CDR2: LGHNA, YSLEER. The CDR3 length is 15 residues. The DNA for the CDR3 is TGCGCCAGCAGCCTCGGACAGGGAGGGTCCAATGAGCAGTTCTTC. Its translation is CASSLGQGGSNEQFF.